This is a list of T cell receptor beta chains from one sample in a study of T cells in localized non-small cell lung cancer. Assay used: immunoSEQ multiplex PCR; TCRdb lists only in-frame clones, some missing. The table lists around 140,000 clones, approximately 88% of them singletons. The source was peripheral blood, collected before any cancer treatment. The receptors shown here come from a female donor over 55 with stage I lung adenocarcinoma. Both conserved end residues are part of each CDR3. A D gene is named only where the DNA matches it firmly. Some rows have no size entry. The others give once, few or many, or a class for an expanded clone.

once,TRBD2,TRBV9,TRBJ2-3,CASSVFAGRTTSGRAADTQYF
-,-,TRBV27,TRBJ1-2,CASSLTGSWGYTF
-,-,TRBV7-3,TRBJ2-3,CASSRQAVSTDTQYF
-,TRBD1,TRBV19,TRBJ2-1,CASRATGTGAYNEQFF
-,TRBD2,TRBV11-1,TRBJ2-7,CASSSPGLAGGPYEQYF
-,TRBD2,TRBV30,TRBJ2-7,CAVSGTSGAYEQYF
-,-,TRBV5-1,TRBJ2-2,CASSLALNTGELFF
-,-,TRBV2,TRBJ1-2,CASSESIRYTF
-,TRBD1,TRBV6-6,TRBJ2-5,CASSYSPGGETQYF
-,TRBD1,TRBV19,TRBJ2-2,CASSPGQVSGELFF
-,-,TRBV30,TRBJ1-1,CAWRTDRANTEAFF
-,-,TRBV13,TRBJ2-1,CASSGQGSSYNEQFF
few,-,TRBV7-8,TRBJ2-7,CASRLARGSAYEQYF
-,-,TRBV28,TRBJ1-1,CASRRASAGTGAFF
-,-,TRBV11-2,TRBJ2-3,CASSRLLTDTQYF
-,-,TRBV5-6,TRBJ2-5,CASSLVLETQYF
few,-,TRBV7-8,TRBJ2-1,CASSSLKSSYNEQFF
-,-,TRBV28,TRBJ2-1,CASSFLRSGSHEQFF
once,-,TRBV27,TRBJ1-5,CASTFGEDYQPQHF
-,-,TRBV27,TRBJ2-7,CASRQGGYEQYF
-,TRBD2,TRBV19,TRBJ2-7,CATRKAGESYEQYF
-,TRBD1,TRBV6-5,TRBJ1-1,CASKDRGTEAFF